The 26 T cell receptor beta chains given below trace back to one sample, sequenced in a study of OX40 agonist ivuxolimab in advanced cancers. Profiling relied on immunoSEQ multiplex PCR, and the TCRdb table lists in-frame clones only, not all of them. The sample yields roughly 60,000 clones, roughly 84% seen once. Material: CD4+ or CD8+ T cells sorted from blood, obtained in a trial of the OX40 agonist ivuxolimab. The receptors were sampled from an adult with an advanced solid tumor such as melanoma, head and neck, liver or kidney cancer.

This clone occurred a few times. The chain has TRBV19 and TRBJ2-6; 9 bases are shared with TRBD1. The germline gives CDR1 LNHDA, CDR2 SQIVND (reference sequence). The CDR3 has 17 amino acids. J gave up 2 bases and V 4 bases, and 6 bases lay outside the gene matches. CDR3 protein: CASSKVQGATGANVLTF. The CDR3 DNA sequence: TGTGCCAGTAGTAAGGTACAGGGGGCAACTGGGGCCAACGTCCTGACTTTC.

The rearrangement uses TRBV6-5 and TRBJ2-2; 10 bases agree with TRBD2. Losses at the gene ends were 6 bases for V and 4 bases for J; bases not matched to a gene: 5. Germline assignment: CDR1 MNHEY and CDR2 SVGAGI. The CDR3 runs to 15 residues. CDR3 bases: TGTGCCAGCAGGGAGCGGGGGGGCGGCACCGGGGAGCTGTTTTTT. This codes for CASRERGGGTGELFF.

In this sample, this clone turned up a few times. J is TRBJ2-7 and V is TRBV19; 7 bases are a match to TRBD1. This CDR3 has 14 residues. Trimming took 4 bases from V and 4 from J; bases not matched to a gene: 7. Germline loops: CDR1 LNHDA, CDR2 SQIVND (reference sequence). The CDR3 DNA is TGTGCCAGTAGTAGAAGAGGGGGCGCGTACGAGCAGTACTTC. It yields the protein CASSRRGGAYEQYF.

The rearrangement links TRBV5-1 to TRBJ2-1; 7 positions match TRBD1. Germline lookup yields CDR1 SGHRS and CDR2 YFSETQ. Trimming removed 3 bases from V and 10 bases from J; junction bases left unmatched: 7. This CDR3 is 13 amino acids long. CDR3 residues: CASSWTRGTEQFF. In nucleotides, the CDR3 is TGCGCCAGCAGCTGGACCAGGGGGACCGAGCAGTTCTTC.

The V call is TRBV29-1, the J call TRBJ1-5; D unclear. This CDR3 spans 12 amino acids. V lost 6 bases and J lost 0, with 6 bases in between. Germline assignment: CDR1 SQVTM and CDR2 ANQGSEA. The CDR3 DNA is TGCAGCGTCCGACTTAGCAATCAGCCCCAGCATTTT. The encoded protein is CSVRLSNQPQHF.

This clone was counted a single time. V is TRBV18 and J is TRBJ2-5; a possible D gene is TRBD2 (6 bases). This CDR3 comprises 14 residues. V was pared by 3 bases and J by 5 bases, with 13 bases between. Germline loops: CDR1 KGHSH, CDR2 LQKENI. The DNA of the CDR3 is TGTGCCAGCTCACCGGAGGGAGGAGGTGAGACCCAGTACTTC. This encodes CASSPEGGGETQYF. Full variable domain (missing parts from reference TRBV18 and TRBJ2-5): NAGVMQNPRHLVRRRGQEARLRCSPMKGHSHVYWYRQLPEEGLKFMVYLQKENIIDESGMPKERFSAEFPKEGPSILRIQQVVRGDSAAYFCASSPEGGGETQYFGPGTRLLVL.

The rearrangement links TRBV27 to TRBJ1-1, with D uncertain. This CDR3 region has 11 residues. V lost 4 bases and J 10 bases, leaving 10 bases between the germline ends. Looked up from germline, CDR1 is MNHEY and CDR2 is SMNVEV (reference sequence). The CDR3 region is CASSSRTRAFF. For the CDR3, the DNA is TGTGCCAGCAGTTCACGTACGCGAGCTTTCTTT.

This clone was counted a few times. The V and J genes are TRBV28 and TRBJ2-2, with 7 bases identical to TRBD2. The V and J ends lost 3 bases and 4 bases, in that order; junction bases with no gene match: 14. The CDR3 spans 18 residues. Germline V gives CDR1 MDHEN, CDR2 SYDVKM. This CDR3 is CASSFLPQSGAGTGELFF. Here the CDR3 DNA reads TGTGCCAGCAGTTTTCTTCCTCAAAGCGGGGCGGGCACCGGGGAGCTGTTTTTT.

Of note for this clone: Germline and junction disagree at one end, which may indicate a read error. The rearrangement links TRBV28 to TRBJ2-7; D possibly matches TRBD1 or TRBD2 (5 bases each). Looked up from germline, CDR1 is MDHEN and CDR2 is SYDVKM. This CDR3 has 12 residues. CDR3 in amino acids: CASSQNPGRRFF. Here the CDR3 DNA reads TGTGCCAGCAGTCAGAATCCGGGACGGAGATTCTTC.

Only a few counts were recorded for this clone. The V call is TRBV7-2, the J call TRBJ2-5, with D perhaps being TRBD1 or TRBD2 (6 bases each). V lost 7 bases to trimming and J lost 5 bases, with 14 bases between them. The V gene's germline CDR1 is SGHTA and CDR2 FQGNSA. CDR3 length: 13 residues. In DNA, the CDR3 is TGTGCCAGCACTCGAGGGGGGAGGGAGACCCAGTACTTC. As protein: CASTRGGRETQYF.

DNA for the CDR3: TGTGCCTGGAGTGTTGTGGTTGCTGAAGCTTTCTTT. It is translated as CAWSVVVAEAFF. The gene calls are TRBV30 and TRBJ1-1, with D uncertain. Germline loops: CDR1 GTSNPN, CDR2 SVGIG (reference sequence). The CDR3 spans 12 residues. V was shortened by 0 bases and J by 6 bases, with 8 bases between the two germline ends.

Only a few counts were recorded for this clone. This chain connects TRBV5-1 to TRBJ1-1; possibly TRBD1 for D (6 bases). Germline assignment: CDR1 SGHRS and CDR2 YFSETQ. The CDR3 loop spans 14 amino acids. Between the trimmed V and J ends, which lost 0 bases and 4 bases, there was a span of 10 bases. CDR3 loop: CASSLEQGGTEAFF. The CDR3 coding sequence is TGCGCCAGCAGCTTGGAACAGGGTGGCACTGAAGCTTTCTTT.

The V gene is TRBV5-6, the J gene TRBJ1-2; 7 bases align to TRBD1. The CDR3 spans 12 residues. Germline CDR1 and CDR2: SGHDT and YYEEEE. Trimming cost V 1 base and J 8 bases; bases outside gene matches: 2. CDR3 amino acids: CASSLQGGGYTF. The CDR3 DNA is TGTGCCAGCAGCTTGCAGGGGGGAGGCTACACCTTC.

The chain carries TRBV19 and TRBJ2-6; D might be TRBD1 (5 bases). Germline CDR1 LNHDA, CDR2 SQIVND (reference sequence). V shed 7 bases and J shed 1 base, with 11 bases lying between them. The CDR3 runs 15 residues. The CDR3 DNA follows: TGTGCCAGTACCCTGACAGCTTCTGGGGCCAACGTCCTGACTTTC. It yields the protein CASTLTASGANVLTF.

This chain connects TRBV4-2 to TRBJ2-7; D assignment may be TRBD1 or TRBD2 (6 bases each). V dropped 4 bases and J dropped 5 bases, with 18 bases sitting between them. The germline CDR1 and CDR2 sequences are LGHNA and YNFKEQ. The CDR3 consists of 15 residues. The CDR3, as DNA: TGTGCCAGCAGCCTGGAGAGGGGGGCGCAGGACGAGCAGTACTTC. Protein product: CASSLERGAQDEQYF.

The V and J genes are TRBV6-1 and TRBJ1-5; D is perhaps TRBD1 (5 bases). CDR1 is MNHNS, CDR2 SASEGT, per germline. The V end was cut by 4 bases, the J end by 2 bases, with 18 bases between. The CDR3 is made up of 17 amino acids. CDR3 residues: CASSGGWIRDGNQPQHF. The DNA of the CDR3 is TGTGCCAGCAGTGGGGGGTGGATCCGGGACGGCAATCAGCCCCAGCATTTT.

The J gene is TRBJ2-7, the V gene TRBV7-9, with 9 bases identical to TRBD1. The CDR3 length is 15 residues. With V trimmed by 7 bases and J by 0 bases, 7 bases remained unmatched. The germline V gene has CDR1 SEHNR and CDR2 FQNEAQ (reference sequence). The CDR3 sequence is CASISDRGSSYEQYF. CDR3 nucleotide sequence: TGTGCCAGCATCTCGGACAGGGGCAGCTCCTACGAGCAGTACTTC.

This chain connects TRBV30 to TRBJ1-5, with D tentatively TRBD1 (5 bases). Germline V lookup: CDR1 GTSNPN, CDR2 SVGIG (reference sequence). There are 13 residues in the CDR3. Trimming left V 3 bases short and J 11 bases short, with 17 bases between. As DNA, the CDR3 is TGTGCCTGGAGATCCGAGGATTCCAGGGCCCAGCATTTT. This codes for CAWRSEDSRAQHF.

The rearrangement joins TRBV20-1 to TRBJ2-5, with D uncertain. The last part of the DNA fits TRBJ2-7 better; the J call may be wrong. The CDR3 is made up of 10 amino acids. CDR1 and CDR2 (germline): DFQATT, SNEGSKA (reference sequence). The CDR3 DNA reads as TGCAGTGCACCGAACTACGAGCAGTACTTC. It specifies CSAPNYEQYF.

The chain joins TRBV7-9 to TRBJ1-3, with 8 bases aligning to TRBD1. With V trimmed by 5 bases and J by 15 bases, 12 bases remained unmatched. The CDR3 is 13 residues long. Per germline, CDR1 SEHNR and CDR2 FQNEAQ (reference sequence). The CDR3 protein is CASSPGQGRGPYF. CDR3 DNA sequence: TGTGCCAGCAGCCCCGGACAGGGAAGAGGCCCATATTTT.

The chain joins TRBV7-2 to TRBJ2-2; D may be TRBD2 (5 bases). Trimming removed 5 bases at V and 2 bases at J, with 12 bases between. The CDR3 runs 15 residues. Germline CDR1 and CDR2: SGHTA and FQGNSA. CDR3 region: CASSPDGVNTGELFF. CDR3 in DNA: TGTGCCAGCAGCCCCGACGGGGTCAACACCGGGGAGCTGTTTTTT.

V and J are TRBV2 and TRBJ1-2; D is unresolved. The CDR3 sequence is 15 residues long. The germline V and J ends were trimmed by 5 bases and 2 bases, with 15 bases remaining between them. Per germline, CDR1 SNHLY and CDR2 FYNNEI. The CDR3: CASSNGNKLNYGYTF. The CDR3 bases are TGTGCCAGCAGTAACGGAAACAAGTTAAACTATGGCTACACCTTC.

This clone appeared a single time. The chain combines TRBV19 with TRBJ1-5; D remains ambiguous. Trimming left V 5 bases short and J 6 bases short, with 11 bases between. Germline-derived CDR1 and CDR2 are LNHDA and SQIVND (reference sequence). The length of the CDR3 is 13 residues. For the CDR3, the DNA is TGTGCCAGTAGTCCTCGGGAGCGTCAGCCCCAGCATTTT. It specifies CASSPRERQPQHF.

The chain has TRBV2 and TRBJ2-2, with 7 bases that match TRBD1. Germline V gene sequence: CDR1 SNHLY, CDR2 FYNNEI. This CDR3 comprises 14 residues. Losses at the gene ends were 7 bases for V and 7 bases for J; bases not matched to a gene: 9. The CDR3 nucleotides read TGTGCCAGCACATTTGTACAGGGGAGCGGGGAGCTGTTTTTT. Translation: CASTFVQGSGELFF.

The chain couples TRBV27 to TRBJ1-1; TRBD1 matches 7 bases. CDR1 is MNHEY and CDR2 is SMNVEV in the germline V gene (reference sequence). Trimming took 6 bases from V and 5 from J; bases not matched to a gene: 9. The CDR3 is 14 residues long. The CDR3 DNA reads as TGTGCCAGCAGCCACTGGGACAGCAGTACTGAAGCTTTCTTT. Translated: CASSHWDSSTEAFF.

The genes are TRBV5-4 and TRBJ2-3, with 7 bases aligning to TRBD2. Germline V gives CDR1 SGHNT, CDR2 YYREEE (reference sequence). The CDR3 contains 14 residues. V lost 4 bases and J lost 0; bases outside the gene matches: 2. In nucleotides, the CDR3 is TGTGCCAGCAGCCCGGGGGGTAGCACAGATACGCAGTATTTT. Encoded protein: CASSPGGSTDTQYF.